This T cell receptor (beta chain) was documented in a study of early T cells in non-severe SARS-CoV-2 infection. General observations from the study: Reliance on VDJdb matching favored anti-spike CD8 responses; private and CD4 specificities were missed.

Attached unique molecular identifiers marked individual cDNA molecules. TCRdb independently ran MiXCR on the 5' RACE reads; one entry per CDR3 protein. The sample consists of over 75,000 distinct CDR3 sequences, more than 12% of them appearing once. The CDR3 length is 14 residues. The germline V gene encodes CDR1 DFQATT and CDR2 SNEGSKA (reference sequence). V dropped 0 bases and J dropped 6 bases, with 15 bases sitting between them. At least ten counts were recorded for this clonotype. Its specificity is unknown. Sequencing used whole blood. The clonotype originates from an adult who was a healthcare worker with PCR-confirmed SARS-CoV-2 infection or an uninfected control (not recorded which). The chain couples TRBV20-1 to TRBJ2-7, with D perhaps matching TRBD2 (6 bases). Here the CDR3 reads CSARDTGVPSEQYF. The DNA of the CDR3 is TGCAGTGCTAGAGATACGGGAGTCCCCTCCGAGCAGTACTTC.